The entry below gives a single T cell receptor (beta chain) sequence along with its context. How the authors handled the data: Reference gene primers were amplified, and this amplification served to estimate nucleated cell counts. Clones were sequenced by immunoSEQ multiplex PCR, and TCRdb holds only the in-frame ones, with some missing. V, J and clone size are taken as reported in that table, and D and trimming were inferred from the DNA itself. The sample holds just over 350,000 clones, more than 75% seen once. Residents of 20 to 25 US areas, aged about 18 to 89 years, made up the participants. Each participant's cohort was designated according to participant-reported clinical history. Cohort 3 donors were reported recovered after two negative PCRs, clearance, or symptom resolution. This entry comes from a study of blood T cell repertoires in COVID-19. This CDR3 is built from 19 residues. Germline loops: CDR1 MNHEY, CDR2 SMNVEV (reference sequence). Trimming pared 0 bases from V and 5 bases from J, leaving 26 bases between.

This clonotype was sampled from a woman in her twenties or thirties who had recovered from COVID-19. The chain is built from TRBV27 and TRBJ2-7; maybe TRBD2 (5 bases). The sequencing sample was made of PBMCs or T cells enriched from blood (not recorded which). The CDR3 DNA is TGTGCCAGCAGTTTATCGAGATACATAGCCGGGGTCGACTCAGACGAGCAGTACTTC. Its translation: CASSLSRYIAGVDSDEQYF.